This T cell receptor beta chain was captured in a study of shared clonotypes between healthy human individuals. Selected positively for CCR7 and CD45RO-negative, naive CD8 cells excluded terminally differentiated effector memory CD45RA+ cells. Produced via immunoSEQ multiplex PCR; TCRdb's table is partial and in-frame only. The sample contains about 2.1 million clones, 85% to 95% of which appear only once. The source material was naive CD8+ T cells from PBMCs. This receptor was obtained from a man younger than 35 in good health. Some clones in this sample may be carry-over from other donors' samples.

The CDR3 here is CASSLRGVYNEQFF. DNA for the CDR3: TGTGCCAGCAGCCTGCGGGGAGTGTACAATGAGCAGTTCTTC. The gene calls are TRBV14 and TRBJ2-1; TRBD2 is a possible D gene (6 bases). V was pared by 4 bases and J by 4 bases, with 11 bases between. Looked up from germline, CDR1 is SGHDN and CDR2 is FVKESK. The CDR3 loop spans 14 amino acids.